This TCR beta chain was observed in a study of cytotoxic CD8 clonotypes in ibrutinib-treated CLL. Findings of the study overall: Contraction or stability on treatment was seen for public clonotypes, which were uncommon. Higher clonality was seen at ibrutinib response and a return toward baseline at progression. Higher circulating CD8+ T-cell counts strongly accompanied higher baseline clonality, above age-matched healthy donors.

As concerns this clone: Its antigen is currently unknown.

Extraction of around 2.2 micrograms of genomic DNA from cryopreserved PBMCs supplied material for TCR beta libraries. Here immunoSEQ multiplex PCR was the method, and the copy in TCRdb shows in-frame clones only, minus some. The repertoire holds fewer than 400,000 clones, with 60% to 80% as singletons. The clonotype was recovered from a human donor with chronic lymphocytic leukemia. The sequences come from PBMCs, collected after 36 months of ibrutinib treatment.

CDR3 nucleotide sequence: TGTGCCAGCAGTGAATACGGGGGGATTTGGGAGCAGTACTTC. Protein: CASSEYGGIWEQYF. The chain has TRBV25-1 and TRBJ2-7, with TRBD2 matching over 7 bases. Trimming cost V 0 bases and J 7 bases; bases outside gene matches: 6. This CDR3 has 14 residues. Germline V gene lookup returns CDR1 MGHDK and CDR2 SYGVNS.